This T cell receptor beta chain was identified in a study of CD8+ T cells in alopecia areata. Points from the study as a whole: Clarity of TCR sharing across patients fell short of that in mice, possibly HLA-related.

Reverse transcription of extracted RNA yielded cDNA, which provided the sequencing template. The table came from immunoSEQ multiplex PCR; TCRdb's copy has only in-frame clones and leaves some out. The sample contains some 200,000 clones, around three fifths of which appear only once. Note on this clone: What it binds is unknown.

Germline CDR1 is GTSNPN and CDR2 is SVGIG (reference sequence). CDR3 length equals 13 residues. Trimming pared 0 bases from V and 2 bases from J, leaving 7 bases between. The sequence came from a human donor in good health. The chain is built from TRBV30 and TRBJ1-1; D gene uncertain. Source material: CD8+ T cells sorted from blood. The CDR3 region is CAWSVIINTEAFF. The CDR3 coding sequence is TGTGCCTGGAGTGTGATAATTAACACTGAAGCTTTCTTT.